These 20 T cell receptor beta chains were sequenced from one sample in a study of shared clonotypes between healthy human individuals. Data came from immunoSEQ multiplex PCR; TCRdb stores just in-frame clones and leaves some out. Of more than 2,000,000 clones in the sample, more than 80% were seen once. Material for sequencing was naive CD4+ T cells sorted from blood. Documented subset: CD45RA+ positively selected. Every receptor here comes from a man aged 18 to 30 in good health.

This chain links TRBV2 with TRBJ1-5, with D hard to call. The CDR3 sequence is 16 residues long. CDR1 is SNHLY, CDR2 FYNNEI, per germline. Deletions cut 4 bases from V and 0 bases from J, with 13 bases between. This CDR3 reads CASSGSGTSSNQPQHF. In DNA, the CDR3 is TGTGCCAGCAGTGGCTCCGGAACCAGTAGCAATCAGCCCCAGCATTTT.

The CDR3 region has the DNA TGTGCCAGCAGTCGAGACTGGGGGACCGGGGAGCTGTTTTTT. Its protein product is CASSRDWGTGELFF. This chain uses TRBV6-4 with TRBJ2-2; the D call may be TRBD1 or TRBD2 (5 bases each). Trimming removed 5 bases at V and 5 bases at J, with 12 bases between. The CDR3 runs to 14 residues. Germline CDR1 and CDR2: MRHNA and SNTAGT.

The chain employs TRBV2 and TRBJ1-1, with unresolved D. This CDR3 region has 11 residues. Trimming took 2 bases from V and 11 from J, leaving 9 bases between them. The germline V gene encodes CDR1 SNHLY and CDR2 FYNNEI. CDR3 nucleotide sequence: TGTGCCAGCAGTGAATTTGAAGGTGCTTTCTTT. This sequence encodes CASSEFEGAFF.

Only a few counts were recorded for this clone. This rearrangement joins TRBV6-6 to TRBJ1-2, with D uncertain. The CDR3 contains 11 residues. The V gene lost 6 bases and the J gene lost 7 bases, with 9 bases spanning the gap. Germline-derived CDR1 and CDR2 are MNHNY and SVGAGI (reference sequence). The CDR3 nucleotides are TGTGCCAGCAGCCCCCCTGGTGGCTACACCTTC. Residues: CASSPPGGYTF.

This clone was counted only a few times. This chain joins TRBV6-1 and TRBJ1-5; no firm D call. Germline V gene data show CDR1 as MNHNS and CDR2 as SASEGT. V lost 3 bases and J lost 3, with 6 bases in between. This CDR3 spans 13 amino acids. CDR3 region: CASSEQDNQPQHF. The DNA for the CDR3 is TGTGCCAGCAGTGAGCAAGACAATCAGCCCCAGCATTTT.

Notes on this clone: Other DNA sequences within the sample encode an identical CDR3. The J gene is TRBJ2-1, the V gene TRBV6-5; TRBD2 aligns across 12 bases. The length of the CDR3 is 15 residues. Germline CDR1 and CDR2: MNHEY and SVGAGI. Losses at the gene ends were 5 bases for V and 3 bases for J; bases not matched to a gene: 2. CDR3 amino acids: CASSTGLAGYNEQFF. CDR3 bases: TGTGCCAGCAGTACGGGACTAGCGGGCTACAATGAGCAGTTCTTC.

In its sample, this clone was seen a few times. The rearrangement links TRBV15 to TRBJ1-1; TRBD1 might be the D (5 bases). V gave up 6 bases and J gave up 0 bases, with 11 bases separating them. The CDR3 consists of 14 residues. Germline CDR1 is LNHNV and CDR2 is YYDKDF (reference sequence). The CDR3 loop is CATSPGMLNTEAFF. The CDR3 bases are TGTGCCACCAGTCCAGGGATGCTGAACACTGAAGCTTTCTTT.

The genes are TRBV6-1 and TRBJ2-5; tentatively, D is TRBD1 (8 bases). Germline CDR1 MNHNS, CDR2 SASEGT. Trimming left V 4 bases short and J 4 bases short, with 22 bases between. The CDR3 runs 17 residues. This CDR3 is CASSGQGRVYPGETQYF. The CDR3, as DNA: TGTGCCAGCAGTGGACAGGGGAGGGTGTACCCGGGAGAGACCCAGTACTTC.

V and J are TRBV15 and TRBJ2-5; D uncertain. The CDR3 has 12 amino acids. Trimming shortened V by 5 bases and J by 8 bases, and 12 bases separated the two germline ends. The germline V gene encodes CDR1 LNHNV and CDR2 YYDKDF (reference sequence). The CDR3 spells CATSFGPTTQYF. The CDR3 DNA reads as TGTGCCACCAGCTTCGGACCTACCACCCAGTACTTC.

This chain's CDR3 is CASSPLVGAYGYTF. CDR3 coding DNA: TGTGCCAGCAGTCCTCTTGTGGGGGCCTATGGCTACACCTTC. The V call is TRBV27, the J call TRBJ1-2, with D possibly being TRBD1 (6 bases). The CDR3 is 14 residues long. CDR1 is MNHEY, CDR2 SMNVEV, per germline (reference sequence). The V end was cut by 5 bases, the J end by 4 bases, with 14 bases between.

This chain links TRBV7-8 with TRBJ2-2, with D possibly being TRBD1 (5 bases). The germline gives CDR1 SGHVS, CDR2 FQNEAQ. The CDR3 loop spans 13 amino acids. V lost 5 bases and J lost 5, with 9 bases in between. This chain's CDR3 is CASSLQETGELFF. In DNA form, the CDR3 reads TGTGCCAGCAGCCTACAGGAAACCGGGGAGCTGTTTTTT.

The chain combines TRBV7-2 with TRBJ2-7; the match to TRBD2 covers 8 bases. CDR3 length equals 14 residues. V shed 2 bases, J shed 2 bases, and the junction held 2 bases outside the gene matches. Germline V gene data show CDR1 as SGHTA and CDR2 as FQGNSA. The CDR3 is CASSLRAGAYEQYF. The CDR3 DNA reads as TGTGCCAGCAGCTTACGAGCGGGGGCCTACGAGCAGTACTTC.

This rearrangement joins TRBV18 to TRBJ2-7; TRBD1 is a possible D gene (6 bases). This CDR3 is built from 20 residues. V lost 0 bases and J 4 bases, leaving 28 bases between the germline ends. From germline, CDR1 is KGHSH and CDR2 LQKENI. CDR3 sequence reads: CASSPPMIPGQRTSTYEQYF. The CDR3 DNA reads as TGTGCCAGCTCACCACCCATGATCCCCGGACAGCGCACTAGTACATACGAGCAGTACTTC.

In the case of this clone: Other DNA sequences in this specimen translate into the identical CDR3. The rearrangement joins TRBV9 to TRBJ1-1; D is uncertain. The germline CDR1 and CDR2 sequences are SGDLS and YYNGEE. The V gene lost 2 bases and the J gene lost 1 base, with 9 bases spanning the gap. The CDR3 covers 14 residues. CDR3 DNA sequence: TGTGCCAGCAGCGTCGGTTCTCAGAACACTGAAGCTTTCTTT. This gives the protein CASSVGSQNTEAFF.

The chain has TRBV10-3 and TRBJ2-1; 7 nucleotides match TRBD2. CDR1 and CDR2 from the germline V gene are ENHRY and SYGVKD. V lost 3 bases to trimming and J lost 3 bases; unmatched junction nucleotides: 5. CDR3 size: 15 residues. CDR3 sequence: CAISEGAGFYNEQFF. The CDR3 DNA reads TGTGCCATCAGTGAAGGAGCGGGGTTCTACAATGAGCAGTTCTTC.

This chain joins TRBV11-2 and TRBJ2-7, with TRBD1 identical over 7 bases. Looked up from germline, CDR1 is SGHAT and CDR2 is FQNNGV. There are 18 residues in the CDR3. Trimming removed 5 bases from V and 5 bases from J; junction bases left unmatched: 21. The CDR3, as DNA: TGTGCCAGCAGCCTCCGGTCGACGGGCAGGGGGTTATTGCACGAGCAGTACTTC. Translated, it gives CASSLRSTGRGLLHEQYF.

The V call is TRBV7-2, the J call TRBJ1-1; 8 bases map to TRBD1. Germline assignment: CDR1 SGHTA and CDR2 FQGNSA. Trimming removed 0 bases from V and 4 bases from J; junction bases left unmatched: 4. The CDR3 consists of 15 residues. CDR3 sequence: CASSLAQGVTTEAFF. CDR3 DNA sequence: TGTGCCAGCAGCTTAGCACAGGGGGTGACCACTGAAGCTTTCTTT. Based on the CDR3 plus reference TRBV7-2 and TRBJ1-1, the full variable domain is GAGVSQSPSNKVTEKGKDVELRCDPISGHTALYWYRQSLGQGLEFLIYFQGNSAPDKSGLPSDRFSAERTGGSVSTLTIQRTQQEDSAVYLCASSLAQGVTTEAFFGQGTRLTVV.

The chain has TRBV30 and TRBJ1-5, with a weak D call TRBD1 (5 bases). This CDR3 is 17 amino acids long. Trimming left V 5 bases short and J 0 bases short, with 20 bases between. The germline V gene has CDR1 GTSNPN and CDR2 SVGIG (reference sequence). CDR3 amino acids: CAWGRDRTPYSNQPQHF. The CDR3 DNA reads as TGTGCCTGGGGCCGGGACCGCACGCCATATAGCAATCAGCCCCAGCATTTT.

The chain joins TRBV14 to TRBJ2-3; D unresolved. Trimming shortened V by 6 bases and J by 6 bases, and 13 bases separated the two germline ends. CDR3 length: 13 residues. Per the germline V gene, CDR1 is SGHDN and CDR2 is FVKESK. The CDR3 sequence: CASRRSVWDTQYF. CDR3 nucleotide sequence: TGTGCCAGCAGACGTTCAGTCTGGGATACGCAGTATTTT.

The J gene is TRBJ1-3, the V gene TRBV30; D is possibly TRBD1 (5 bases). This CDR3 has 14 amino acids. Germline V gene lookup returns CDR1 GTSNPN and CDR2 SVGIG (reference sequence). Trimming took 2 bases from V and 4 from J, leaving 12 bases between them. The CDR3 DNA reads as TGTGCCTGGAGTCAACTGCAGGGCGGAAACACCATATATTTT. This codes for CAWSQLQGGNTIYF.